This T cell receptor beta chain came from a study of identical twins. Study observations and caveats: Insertions were fewer in abundant cord blood beta clonotypes, whereas memory repertoires showed none of this pattern. Models came in too low on out-of-frame TCR alpha sharing in monozygotic twins. Sequences that were beta out-of-frame showed weaker excess twin sharing.

Concerning this clonotype itself: Its antigen remains unidentified.

TCRdb passed the 5' RACE reads through MiXCR, listing each CDR3 protein once. The sample records 310,000 or so distinct CDR3 sequences, roughly 9.8% being singletons. Trimming pared 0 bases from V and 7 bases from J, leaving 11 bases between. There are 14 residues in the CDR3. Germline V gene sequence: CDR1 SGDLS, CDR2 YYNGEE. This sample was shared with a second study, whose subject was yellow fever vaccine responses in identical twins.

Source material: CD8+ T cells sorted from blood. The receptor comes from a woman between 18 and 30 years old in good health. V gene TRBV9 combines with J gene TRBJ2-1; D is perhaps TRBD1 (5 bases). The DNA for the CDR3 is TGTGCCAGCAGCGTAGGTCTCCAGGGTAATGAGCAGTTCTTC. This translates into CASSVGLQGNEQFF.